This is a list of T cell receptor beta chains from one sample in a study of blood T cells in healthy people across ages. TCRdb called the 5' RACE reads again in MiXCR, with one record for every CDR3 protein. The sample lists around 800,000 distinct CDR3 sequences, 46% occurring once. Sequences were obtained from blood. The origin of the receptors is a man older than 75 in good health. Each CDR3 is given with its conserved first and last residue. Each record gives: CDR3 DNA, CDR3 protein, clone size, V gene, J gene, D gene. A D gene is named only where the DNA matches it firmly. Expanded clones get a size class; other rows say once, few or many, or leave the size out.

CDR3 DNA: TGTGCCAGCAGCTTAGCGGGGACTAGCGGGAAGTACGAGCAGTACTTC
CDR3 protein: CASSLAGTSGKYEQYF
clone size: -
V gene: TRBV7-2
J gene: TRBJ2-7
D gene: TRBD2

CDR3 DNA: TGTGCCAGCACAGGAGGGGGGCGCGTCGAGCAGTACTTC
CDR3 protein: CASTGGGRVEQYF
clone size: many
V gene: TRBV28
J gene: TRBJ2-7
D gene: -

CDR3 DNA: TGCAGTGCTAAAGGGACAGGGAGCTCCTACGAGCAGTACTTC
CDR3 protein: CSAKGTGSSYEQYF
clone size: few
V gene: TRBV20-1
J gene: TRBJ2-7
D gene: TRBD1

CDR3 DNA: TGCGCCAGCAGCCTAAAGACAGGGGGTTTGGAGGATACGCAGTATTTT
CDR3 protein: CASSLKTGGLEDTQYF
clone size: -
V gene: TRBV4-3
J gene: TRBJ2-3
D gene: TRBD1

CDR3 DNA: TGTGCCAGCAGCCGAAGGGACCAGAAGCGCTACGAGCAGTACTTC
CDR3 protein: CASSRRDQKRYEQYF
clone size: few
V gene: TRBV11-1
J gene: TRBJ2-7
D gene: -

CDR3 DNA: TGTGCCAGCAGCCAAGAACGGCAGACAAACAATGAGCAGTACTTC
CDR3 protein: CASSQERQTNNEQYF
clone size: few
V gene: TRBV4-2
J gene: TRBJ2-5
D gene: -

CDR3 DNA: TGTGCCAGCTCAGACCGGACTAGCGGAGTCACAGATACGCAGTATTTT
CDR3 protein: CASSDRTSGVTDTQYF
clone size: -
V gene: TRBV18
J gene: TRBJ2-3
D gene: TRBD2

CDR3 DNA: TGCAGTGCTGTCCGCTGGGGGACAGACCCAGGCGACGAGCAGTACTTC
CDR3 protein: CSAVRWGTDPGDEQYF
clone size: -
V gene: TRBV20-1
J gene: TRBJ2-7
D gene: TRBD1

CDR3 DNA: TGCAGTGCATCAACCTCAGTCAGCTCCTACGAGCAGTACTTC
CDR3 protein: CSASTSVSSYEQYF
clone size: -
V gene: TRBV20-1
J gene: TRBJ2-7
D gene: -

CDR3 DNA: TGTGCCAGCAGTTTAATACCCGGACTAGCGGGTGTGTATGAGCAGTTCTTC
CDR3 protein: CASSLIPGLAGVYEQFF
clone size: -
V gene: TRBV28
J gene: TRBJ2-1
D gene: TRBD2

CDR3 DNA: TGCGCCAGCAGCCAAGCTCAGGGGGTATCCTACGAGCAGTACTTC
CDR3 protein: CASSQAQGVSYEQYF
clone size: -
V gene: TRBV4-1
J gene: TRBJ2-7
D gene: TRBD1

CDR3 DNA: TGTGCCAGCAGCCAAGAAGGGACTGAAGCTTTCTTT
CDR3 protein: CASSQEGTEAFF
clone size: -
V gene: TRBV14
J gene: TRBJ1-1
D gene: -

CDR3 DNA: TGTGCCAGCAGGGGTACTAGCGGGAGGTTCTCAAGCTCCTACAATGAGCAGTTCTTC
CDR3 protein: CASRGTSGRFSSSYNEQFF
clone size: -
V gene: TRBV3-1
J gene: TRBJ2-1
D gene: TRBD2

CDR3 DNA: TGTGCCAGCAGTCCCGAGGACTCAAAAGAGACCCAGTACTTC
CDR3 protein: CASSPEDSKETQYF
clone size: -
V gene: TRBV25-1
J gene: TRBJ2-5
D gene: -

CDR3 DNA: TGCGCCAGCAGCCAAGACATTGCCGGAGACGAGCAGTACTTC
CDR3 protein: CASSQDIAGDEQYF
clone size: -
V gene: TRBV4-1
J gene: TRBJ2-7
D gene: -

CDR3 DNA: TGCAGTGCTCCCGGGAGTTATTCGCGTGGCACAGATACGCAGTATTTT
CDR3 protein: CSAPGSYSRGTDTQYF
clone size: few
V gene: TRBV20-1
J gene: TRBJ2-3
D gene: -

CDR3 DNA: TGTGCCAGCAGTTCCTCGGGAAACGAGCAGTACTTC
CDR3 protein: CASSSSGNEQYF
clone size: many
V gene: TRBV28
J gene: TRBJ2-7
D gene: -

CDR3 DNA: TGTGCCAGCAGCCCCGTTAGGATGGATGAGCAGTTCTTC
CDR3 protein: CASSPVRMDEQFF
clone size: -
V gene: TRBV7-8
J gene: TRBJ2-1
D gene: -

CDR3 DNA: TGTGCCAGCCTCGGGACTAGGCGGGGGGGTGAGCAGTTCTTC
CDR3 protein: CASLGTRRGGEQFF
clone size: many
V gene: TRBV7-2
J gene: TRBJ2-1
D gene: TRBD2

CDR3 DNA: TGTGCCAGCAGCGTAGCTCTCCTAGCGGGAGCTAAAGGGGCCAACGTCCTGACTTTC
CDR3 protein: CASSVALLAGAKGANVLTF
clone size: -
V gene: TRBV9
J gene: TRBJ2-6
D gene: TRBD2

CDR3 DNA: TGTGCCAGTAAGAAGGACAGCTCCAATCAGCCCCAGCATTTT
CDR3 protein: CASKKDSSNQPQHF
clone size: -
V gene: TRBV27
J gene: TRBJ1-5
D gene: -

CDR3 DNA: TGCAGTGCTAGTGGAACCGACCCCTCGGGCACTGAAGCTTTCTTT
CDR3 protein: CSASGTDPSGTEAFF
clone size: -
V gene: TRBV20-1
J gene: TRBJ1-1
D gene: -

CDR3 DNA: TGTGCCAGCAGTTTTGGGGGGCACTCCTACGAGCAGTACTTC
CDR3 protein: CASSFGGHSYEQYF
clone size: -
V gene: TRBV12-3/TRBV12-4
J gene: TRBJ2-7
D gene: -

CDR3 DNA: TGTGCCAGCAGTTACTCGCGTCGACTAGCGGGAGGGGCAAGCTCCTACAATGAGCAGTTCTTC
CDR3 protein: CASSYSRRLAGGASSYNEQFF
clone size: -
V gene: TRBV6-2/TRBV6-3
J gene: TRBJ2-1
D gene: TRBD2

CDR3 DNA: TGCAGTGCAGTGGGAGGTTTTCCCCTAAATGAGCAGTTCTTC
CDR3 protein: CSAVGGFPLNEQFF
clone size: few
V gene: TRBV20-1
J gene: TRBJ2-1
D gene: -

CDR3 DNA: TGTGCCTGGAGCCCCGGAGGAGAGCAGTACTTC
CDR3 protein: CAWSPGGEQYF
clone size: -
V gene: TRBV30
J gene: TRBJ2-7
D gene: -

CDR3 DNA: TGCAGTGCGCCACTAGGTTCAGATACGCAGTATTTT
CDR3 protein: CSAPLGSDTQYF
clone size: few
V gene: TRBV20-1
J gene: TRBJ2-3
D gene: -

CDR3 DNA: TGTGCCAGCAGTAAGGGACTAGCGAATATACCCTACGAGCAGTACTTC
CDR3 protein: CASSKGLANIPYEQYF
clone size: -
V gene: TRBV7-2
J gene: TRBJ2-7
D gene: TRBD2

CDR3 DNA: TGCGCCAGCAGCCAACCAACCAGCGGGAGGGCCCTCTACAATGAGCAGTACTTC
CDR3 protein: CASSQPTSGRALYNEQYF
clone size: -
V gene: TRBV5-1
J gene: TRBJ2-7
D gene: TRBD2

CDR3 DNA: TGTGCCATCCCTATCAGGTACGAGCAGTACTTC
CDR3 protein: CAIPIRYEQYF
clone size: -
V gene: TRBV10-3
J gene: TRBJ2-7
D gene: -

CDR3 DNA: TGTGCCAGCAGTGTAAGTCTAGCGGGCAATGAGCAGTTCTTC
CDR3 protein: CASSVSLAGNEQFF
clone size: -
V gene: TRBV12-3/TRBV12-4
J gene: TRBJ2-1
D gene: TRBD2

CDR3 DNA: TGTGCCAGCAGCTTACAGCCAGGGAACACTGAAGCTTTCTTT
CDR3 protein: CASSLQPGNTEAFF
clone size: few
V gene: TRBV7-2
J gene: TRBJ1-1
D gene: -

CDR3 DNA: TGTGCCAGTAGTATGGGACTATCTTTAGGAGAGCAGTTCTTC
CDR3 protein: CASSMGLSLGEQFF
clone size: -
V gene: TRBV19
J gene: TRBJ2-1
D gene: TRBD2

CDR3 DNA: TGTGCCAGCAGCTCCAATGCGGGCGTAGTCTATGGCTACACCTTC
CDR3 protein: CASSSNAGVVYGYTF
clone size: -
V gene: TRBV9
J gene: TRBJ1-2
D gene: -

CDR3 DNA: TGTGTCGGGACAGGGGTTCAAGAGACCCAGTACTTC
CDR3 protein: CVGTGVQETQYF
clone size: -
V gene: TRBV28
J gene: TRBJ2-5
D gene: TRBD1

CDR3 DNA: TGTGCCAGCAGCGTGACGGGACAAAGCACAGATACGCAGTATTTT
CDR3 protein: CASSVTGQSTDTQYF
clone size: once
V gene: TRBV7-2
J gene: TRBJ2-3
D gene: -

CDR3 DNA: TGCGCCAGCAGCTTGAGGTCGCGAACGGAGTCCTCTGGGGCCAACGTCCTGACTTTC
CDR3 protein: CASSLRSRTESSGANVLTF
clone size: few
V gene: TRBV5-1
J gene: TRBJ2-6
D gene: -

CDR3 DNA: TGCAGTGGCGATGCGTTCACAGATACGCAGTATTTT
CDR3 protein: CSGDAFTDTQYF
clone size: -
V gene: TRBV29-1
J gene: TRBJ2-3
D gene: -